This T cell receptor beta chain was retrieved from a study of Ad26.COV2.S vaccination and SARS-CoV-2 variants. Study-level results: The analyses of TCR breadth and depth may have understated the size of total T cell responses.

The assay was immunoSEQ multiplex PCR, and TCRdb's table has in-frame clones only and misses some. Of fewer than 500,000 clones listed, over 75% are singletons. A note on this clone: What it binds is unknown.

V lost 1 base to trimming and J lost 3 bases, with 3 bases between them. This CDR3 contains 12 residues. Treatment defined: some 19 received Ad26.COV2.S at low or high dose, single or two shots; 5 received placebo; per-sample allocation not given. The study sampled participants on day 63 after the first vaccine or placebo injection. This sample comprised peripheral blood, obtained in a trial of Ad26.COV2.S vaccine versus placebo. This TCR derives from a person between 18 and 65 years old who received the Ad26.COV2.S COVID-19 vaccine or a placebo. The rearrangement uses TRBV12-3 or TRBV12-4 and TRBJ2-5; D not resolved. This CDR3 reads CASSLDKETQYF. DNA for the CDR3: TGTGCCAGCAGTTTAGATAAAGAGACCCAGTACTTC.